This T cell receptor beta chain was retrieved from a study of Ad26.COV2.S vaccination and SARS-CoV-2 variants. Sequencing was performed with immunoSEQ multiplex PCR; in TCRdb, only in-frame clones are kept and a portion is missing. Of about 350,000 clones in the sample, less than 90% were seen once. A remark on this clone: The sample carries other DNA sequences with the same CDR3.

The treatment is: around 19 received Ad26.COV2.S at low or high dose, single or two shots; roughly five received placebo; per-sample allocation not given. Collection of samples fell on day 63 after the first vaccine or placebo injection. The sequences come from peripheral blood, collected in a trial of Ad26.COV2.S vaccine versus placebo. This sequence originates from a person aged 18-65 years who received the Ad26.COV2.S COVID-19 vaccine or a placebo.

The CDR3 loop is CASSYGETQYF. The CDR3 DNA follows: TGTGCCAGCAGTTACGGGGAGACCCAGTACTTC. This rearrangement joins TRBV6-5 to TRBJ2-5, with D unresolved. V gave up 2 bases and J gave up 5 bases, with 3 bases separating them. CDR1 and CDR2 (germline): MNHEY, SVGAGI. This CDR3 contains 11 residues.